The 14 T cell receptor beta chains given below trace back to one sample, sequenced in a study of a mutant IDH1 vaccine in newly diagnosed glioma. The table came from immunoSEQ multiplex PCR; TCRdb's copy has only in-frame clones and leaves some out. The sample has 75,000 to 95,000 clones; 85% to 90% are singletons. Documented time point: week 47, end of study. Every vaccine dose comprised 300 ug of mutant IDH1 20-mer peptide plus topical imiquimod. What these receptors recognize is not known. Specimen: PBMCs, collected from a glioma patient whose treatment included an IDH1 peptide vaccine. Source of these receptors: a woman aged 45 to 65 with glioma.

The CDR3 DNA is TGTGCCAGCAGGAGCGACAGGGGGCGCTACGAGCAGTACTTC. Amino acids: CASRSDRGRYEQYF. The genes are TRBV6-5 and TRBJ2-7, with 10 bases fitting TRBD1. The V gene's germline CDR1 is MNHEY and CDR2 SVGAGI. The V gene end was trimmed by 6 bases and the J gene end by 3 bases; junction bases not matched to a gene: 5. The CDR3 spans 14 residues.

This CDR3 reads CASSTGTGSTDTQYF. CDR3 in DNA: TGTGCCAGCAGCACTGGGACAGGTAGCACAGATACGCAGTATTTT. V usage is TRBV11-2 and J usage is TRBJ2-3, with 8 nucleotides matching TRBD1. Germline assignment: CDR1 SGHAT and CDR2 FQNNGV. V was clipped by 5 bases and J by 0 bases; unmatched bases: 4. CDR3 length: 15 residues.

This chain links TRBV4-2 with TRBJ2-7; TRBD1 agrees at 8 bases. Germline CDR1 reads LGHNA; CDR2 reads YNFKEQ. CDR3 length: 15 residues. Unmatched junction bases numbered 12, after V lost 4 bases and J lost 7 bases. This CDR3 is CASSPVLDRAEEQYF. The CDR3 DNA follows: TGTGCCAGCAGCCCAGTACTGGACAGGGCGGAAGAGCAGTACTTC.

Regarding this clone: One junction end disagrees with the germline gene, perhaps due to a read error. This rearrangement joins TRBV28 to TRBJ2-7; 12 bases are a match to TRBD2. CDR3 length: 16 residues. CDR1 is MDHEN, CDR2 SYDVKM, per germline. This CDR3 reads CASSARPGLAGYEQSF. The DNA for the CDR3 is TGTGCCAGCAGTGCTAGGCCGGGACTAGCGGGTTACGAGCAGTCCTTC.

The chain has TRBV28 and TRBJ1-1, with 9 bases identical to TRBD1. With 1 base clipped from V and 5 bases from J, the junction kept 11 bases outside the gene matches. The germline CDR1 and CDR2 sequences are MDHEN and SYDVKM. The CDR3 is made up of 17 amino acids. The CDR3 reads CASSLSGGDREDTEAFF. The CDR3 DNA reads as TGTGCCAGCAGTTTATCGGGCGGGGACAGGGAGGATACTGAAGCTTTCTTT. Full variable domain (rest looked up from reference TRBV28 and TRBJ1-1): DVKVTQSSRYLVKRTGEKVFLECVQDMDHENMFWYRQDPGLGLRLIYFSYDVKMKEKGDIPEGYSVSREKKERFSLILESASTNQTSMYLCASSLSGGDREDTEAFFGQGTRLTVV.

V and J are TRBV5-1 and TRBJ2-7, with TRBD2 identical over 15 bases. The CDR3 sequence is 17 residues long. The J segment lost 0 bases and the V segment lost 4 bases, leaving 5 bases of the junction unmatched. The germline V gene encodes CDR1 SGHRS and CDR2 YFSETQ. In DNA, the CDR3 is TGCGCCAGCAGCCCTGGACTAGCGGGAGGGAACTCCTACGAGCAGTACTTC. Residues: CASSPGLAGGNSYEQYF.

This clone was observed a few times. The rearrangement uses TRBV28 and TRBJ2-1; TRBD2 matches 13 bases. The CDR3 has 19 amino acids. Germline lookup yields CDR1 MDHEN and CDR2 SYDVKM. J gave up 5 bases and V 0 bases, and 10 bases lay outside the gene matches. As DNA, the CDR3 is TGTGCCAGCAGTTTATGGACTAGCGGGAGGAAGCAGTATAACAATGAGCAGTTCTTC. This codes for CASSLWTSGRKQYNNEQFF.

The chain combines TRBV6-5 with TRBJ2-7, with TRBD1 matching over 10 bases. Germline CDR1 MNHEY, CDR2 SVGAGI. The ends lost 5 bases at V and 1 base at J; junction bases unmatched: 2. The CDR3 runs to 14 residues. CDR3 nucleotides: TGTGCCAGCAGTGCGGGACAGGGGTCCTACGAGCAGTACTTC. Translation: CASSAGQGSYEQYF.

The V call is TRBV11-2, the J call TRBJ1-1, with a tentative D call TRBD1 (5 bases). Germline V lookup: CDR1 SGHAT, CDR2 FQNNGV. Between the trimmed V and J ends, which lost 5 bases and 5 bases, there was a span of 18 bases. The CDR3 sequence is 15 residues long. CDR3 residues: CASSGRWGSGTEAFF. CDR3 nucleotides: TGTGCCAGCAGCGGCCGATGGGGGTCCGGAACTGAAGCTTTCTTT. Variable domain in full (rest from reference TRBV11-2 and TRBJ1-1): EAGVAQSPRYKIIEKRQSVAFWCNPISGHATLYWYQQILGQGPKLLIQFQNNGVVDDSQLPKDRFSAERLKGVDSTLKIQPAKLEDSAVYLCASSGRWGSGTEAFFGQGTRLTVV.

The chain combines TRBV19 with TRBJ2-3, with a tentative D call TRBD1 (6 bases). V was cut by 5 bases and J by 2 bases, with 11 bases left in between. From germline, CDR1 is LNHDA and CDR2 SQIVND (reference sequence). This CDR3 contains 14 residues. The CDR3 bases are TGTGCCAGTAGTGGGACATACTACACAGATACGCAGTATTTT. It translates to CASSGTYYTDTQYF.

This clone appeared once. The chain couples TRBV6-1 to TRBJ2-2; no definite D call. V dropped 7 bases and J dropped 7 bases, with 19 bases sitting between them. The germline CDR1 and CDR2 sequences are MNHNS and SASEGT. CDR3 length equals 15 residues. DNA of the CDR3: TGTGCCAGCAAACACGCCACTGCACGGGTCGGGGAGCTGTTTTTT. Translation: CASKHATARVGELFF.

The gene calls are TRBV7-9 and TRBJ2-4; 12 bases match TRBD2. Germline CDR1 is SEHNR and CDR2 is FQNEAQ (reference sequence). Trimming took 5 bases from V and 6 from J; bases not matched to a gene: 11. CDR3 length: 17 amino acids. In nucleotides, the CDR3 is TGTGCCAGCAGCACCACACTAGCGGGAGGCCCCCTAAACATTCAGTACTTC. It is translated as CASSTTLAGGPLNIQYF.

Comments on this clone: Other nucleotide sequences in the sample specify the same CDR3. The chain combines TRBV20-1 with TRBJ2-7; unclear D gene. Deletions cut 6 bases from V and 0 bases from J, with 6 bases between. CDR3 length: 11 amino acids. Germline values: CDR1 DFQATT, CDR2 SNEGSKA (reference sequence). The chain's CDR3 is CSARDSYEQYF. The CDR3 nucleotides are TGCAGTGCAAGGGACTCCTACGAGCAGTACTTC.

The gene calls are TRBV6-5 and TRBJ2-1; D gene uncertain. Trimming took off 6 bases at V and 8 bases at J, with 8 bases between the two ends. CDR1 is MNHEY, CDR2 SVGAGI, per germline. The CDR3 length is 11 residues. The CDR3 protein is CASRAAYEQFF. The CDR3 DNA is TGTGCCAGCAGGGCCGCCTATGAGCAGTTCTTC.